This passage covers 13 T cell receptor beta chains from one sample sequenced in a study of blood T cell repertoires in COVID-19. Measured with immunoSEQ multiplex PCR; TCRdb has only the in-frame clones, and not every one. Altogether some 94,000 clones are present, roughly 84% being singletons, with the ten largest covering less than 2%. The sequencing input was peripheral blood. These receptors were taken from a man between 65 and 85 years old with active or convalescent COVID-19.

This clone came up once. The chain combines TRBV29-1 with TRBJ2-3, with 9 bases lining up with TRBD2. This CDR3 region has 15 residues. Germline V gene lookup returns CDR1 SQVTM and CDR2 ANQGSEA. V trimming: 3 bases; J trimming: 1 base; junction bases outside the gene matches: 5. The CDR3 loop reads CSVEGTSKGTDTQYF. Here the CDR3 DNA reads TGCAGCGTTGAGGGGACTAGCAAGGGCACAGATACGCAGTATTTT.

This clone showed up just a few times. The chain joins TRBV5-8 to TRBJ1-5; TRBD1 matches at 7 bases. Trimming took 4 bases from V and 1 from J; bases not matched to a gene: 11. The CDR3 loop spans 17 amino acids. Germline loops: CDR1 SGHTS, CDR2 YDEGEE. CDR3 nucleotide sequence: TGTGCCAGCAGCCCCGTACTGACAGGGCGCAGCAATCAGCCCCAGCATTTT. Translated: CASSPVLTGRSNQPQHF.

The chain recombines TRBV4-2 with TRBJ1-1, with 11 bases lining up with TRBD1. Germline assignment: CDR1 LGHNA and CDR2 YNFKEQ. J lost 11 bases, V lost 4 bases, and 6 bases had no gene match. The CDR3 has 13 residues. CDR3 amino acids: CASSLPDRGPAFF. The CDR3 DNA sequence: TGTGCCAGCAGCCTCCCGGACAGGGGGCCTGCTTTCTTT.

The rearrangement uses TRBV7-9 and TRBJ2-3; D is unresolved. Deletions cut 5 bases from V and 3 bases from J, with 18 bases between. Germline CDR1 is SEHNR and CDR2 is FQNEAQ (reference sequence). CDR3 length: 16 amino acids. CDR3 in DNA: TGTGCCAGCAGCACCCTCAATGAGCGATATACAGATACGCAGTATTTT. It encodes CASSTLNERYTDTQYF.

J is TRBJ1-1 and V is TRBV12-3 or TRBV12-4; 7 bases fit TRBD1. The CDR3 is made up of 13 amino acids. The J segment lost 6 bases and the V segment lost 6 bases, leaving 7 bases of the junction unmatched. The CDR3 nucleotides are TGTGCCAGCAGAATATCAGGGGGTGCTGAAGCTTTCTTT. It encodes CASRISGGAEAFF.

V gene TRBV18 combines with J gene TRBJ1-2, with 7 bases matching TRBD1. Germline lookup yields CDR1 KGHSH and CDR2 LQKENI. The CDR3 loop spans 14 amino acids. V gave up 2 bases and J gave up 4 bases; unmatched junction bases: 4. This chain's CDR3 is CASSPRGPSYGYTF. For the CDR3, the DNA is TGTGCCAGCTCACCAAGGGGGCCCTCCTATGGCTACACCTTC.

This clone was seen just once. The chain combines TRBV11-2 with TRBJ2-5; no clear D. The CDR3 has 14 amino acids. The germline CDR1 and CDR2 sequences are SGHAT and FQNNGV. Trimming removed 0 bases at V and 0 bases at J, with 5 bases between. CDR3 sequence (DNA): TGTGCCAGCAGCTTAGATCGTTACCAAGAGACCCAGTACTTC. It encodes CASSLDRYQETQYF.

Here the CDR3 reads CASSDQGGWETQYF. DNA of the CDR3: TGTGCCAGCAGTGACCAGGGAGGGTGGGAGACCCAGTACTTC. This sequence joins TRBV6-1 and TRBJ2-5; 7 bases map to TRBD2. The CDR3 is 14 amino acids. Germline assignment: CDR1 MNHNS and CDR2 SASEGT. V lost 3 bases and J lost 5; bases outside the gene matches: 6.

This clone was found once. This chain uses TRBV10-3 with TRBJ2-3; 7 bases line up with TRBD1. The V gene's germline CDR1 is ENHRY and CDR2 SYGVKD. CDR3 length equals 15 residues. V lost 4 bases to trimming and J lost 3 bases; unmatched junction nucleotides: 7. This CDR3 is CAISGQGSSTDTQYF. DNA for the CDR3: TGTGCCATCAGTGGACAGGGAAGTTCGACAGATACGCAGTATTTT.

This chain uses TRBV9 with TRBJ2-2, with 7 bases fitting TRBD1. Trimming took 3 bases from V and 4 from J; bases not matched to a gene: 6. The CDR3 loop spans 15 amino acids. Germline V gives CDR1 SGDLS, CDR2 YYNGEE. CDR3 sequence reads: CASSGRDSRTGELFF. In DNA form, the CDR3 reads TGTGCCAGCAGCGGCCGGGACAGCCGCACCGGGGAGCTGTTTTTT.

The J gene is TRBJ1-2, the V gene TRBV18, with no clear D. The CDR3 sequence is 12 residues long. V lost 3 bases and J lost 4, with 6 bases in between. From germline, CDR1 is KGHSH and CDR2 LQKENI. The chain's CDR3 is CASSPAAYGYTF. The CDR3 bases are TGTGCCAGCTCACCGGCGGCCTATGGCTACACCTTC. The full variable domain, completed using reference TRBV18 and TRBJ1-2, is NAGVMQNPRHLVRRRGQEARLRCSPMKGHSHVYWYRQLPEEGLKFMVYLQKENIIDESGMPKERFSAEFPKEGPSILRIQQVVRGDSAAYFCASSPAAYGYTFGSGTRLTVV.

The chain joins TRBV6-4 to TRBJ2-3, with D perhaps matching TRBD1 (5 bases). The germline CDR1 and CDR2 sequences are MRHNA and SNTAGT. This CDR3 comprises 15 residues. V lost 0 bases, J lost 2 bases, and 9 bases lay in between. CDR3 sequence (DNA): TGTGCCAGCAGTGACTCGTTGACAGACACAGATACGCAGTATTTT. This codes for CASSDSLTDTDTQYF.

This chain uses TRBV5-1 with TRBJ1-1; tentatively, D is TRBD1 (6 bases). Per germline, CDR1 SGHRS and CDR2 YFSETQ. The V end lost 1 base, the J end lost 3 bases, and 13 bases lay between the germline ends. There are 15 residues in the CDR3. The CDR3 DNA sequence: TGCGCCAGCAGCTTGCAAACAGGGTTTGACACTGAAGCTTTCTTT. Its translation: CASSLQTGFDTEAFF. Drawing the rest from reference TRBV5-1 and TRBJ1-1, the complete variable domain is KAGVTQTPRYLIKTRGQQVTLSCSPISGHRSVSWYQQTPGQGLQFLFEYFSETQRNKGNFPGRFSGRQFSNSRSEMNVSTLELGDSALYLCASSLQTGFDTEAFFGQGTRLTVV.